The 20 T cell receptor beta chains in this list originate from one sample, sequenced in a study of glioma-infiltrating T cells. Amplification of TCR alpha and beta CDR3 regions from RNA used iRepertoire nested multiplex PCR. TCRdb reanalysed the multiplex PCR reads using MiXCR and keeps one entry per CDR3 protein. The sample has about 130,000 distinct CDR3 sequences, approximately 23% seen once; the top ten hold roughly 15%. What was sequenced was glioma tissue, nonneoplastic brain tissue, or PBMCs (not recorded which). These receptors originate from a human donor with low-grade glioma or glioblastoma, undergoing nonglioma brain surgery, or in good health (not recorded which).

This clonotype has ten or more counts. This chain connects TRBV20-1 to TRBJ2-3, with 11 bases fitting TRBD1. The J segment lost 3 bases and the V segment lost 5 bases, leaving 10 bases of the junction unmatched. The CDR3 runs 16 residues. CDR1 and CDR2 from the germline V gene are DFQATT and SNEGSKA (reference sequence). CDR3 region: CSAENMDRGLTDTQYF. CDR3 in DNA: TGCAGTGCTGAAAATATGGACAGGGGGCTGACAGATACGCAGTATTTT.

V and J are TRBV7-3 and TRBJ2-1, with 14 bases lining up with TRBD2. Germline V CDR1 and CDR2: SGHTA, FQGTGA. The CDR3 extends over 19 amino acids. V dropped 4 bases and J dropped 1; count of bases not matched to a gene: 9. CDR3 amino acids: CASSSGTSGRRWSYNEQFF. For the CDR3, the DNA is TGTGCCAGCAGCTCCGGGACTAGCGGGAGAAGGTGGTCCTACAATGAGCAGTTCTTC.

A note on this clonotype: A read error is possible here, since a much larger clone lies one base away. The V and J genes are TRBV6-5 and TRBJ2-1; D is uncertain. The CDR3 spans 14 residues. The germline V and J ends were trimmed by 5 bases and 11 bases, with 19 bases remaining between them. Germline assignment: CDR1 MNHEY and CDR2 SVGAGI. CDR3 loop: CASSRAASKNKQFF. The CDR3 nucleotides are TGTGCCAGCAGTCGGGCGGCGTCTAAGAATAAGCAGTTCTTC.

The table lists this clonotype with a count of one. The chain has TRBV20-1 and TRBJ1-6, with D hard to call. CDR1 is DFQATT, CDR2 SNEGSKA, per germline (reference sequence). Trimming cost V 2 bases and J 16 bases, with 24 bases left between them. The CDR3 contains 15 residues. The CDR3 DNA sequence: TGCAGTGCTAGAATCCCCGGGAGGAATAATTCACAACTCCACTTT. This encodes CSARIPGRNNSQLHF.

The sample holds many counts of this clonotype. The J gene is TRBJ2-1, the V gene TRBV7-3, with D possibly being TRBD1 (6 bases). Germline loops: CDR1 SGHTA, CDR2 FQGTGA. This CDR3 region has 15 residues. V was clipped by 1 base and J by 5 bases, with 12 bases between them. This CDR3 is CASSLRRTANNEQFF. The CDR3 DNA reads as TGTGCCAGCAGCTTAAGGCGGACAGCAAACAATGAGCAGTTCTTC. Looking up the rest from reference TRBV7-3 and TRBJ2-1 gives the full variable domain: GAGVSQTPSNKVTEKGKYVELRCDPISGHTALYWYRQSLGQGPEFLIYFQGTGAADDSGLPNDRFFAVRPEGSVSTLKIQRTERGDSAVYLCASSLRRTANNEQFFGPGTRLTVL.

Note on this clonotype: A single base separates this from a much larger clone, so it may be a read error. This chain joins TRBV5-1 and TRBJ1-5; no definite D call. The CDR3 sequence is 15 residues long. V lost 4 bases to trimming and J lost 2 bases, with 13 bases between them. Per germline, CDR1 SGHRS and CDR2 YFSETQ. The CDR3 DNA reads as TGCGCCAGCAGCCCGACCCCGGAGGGCAATCAGCCCCAGCATTTT. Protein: CASSPTPEGNQPQHF.

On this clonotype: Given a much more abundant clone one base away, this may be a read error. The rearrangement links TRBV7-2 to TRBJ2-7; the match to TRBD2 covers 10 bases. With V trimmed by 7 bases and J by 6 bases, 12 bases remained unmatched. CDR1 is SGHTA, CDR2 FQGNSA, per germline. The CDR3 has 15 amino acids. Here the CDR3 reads CASIPAGSGRSEQYF. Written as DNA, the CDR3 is TGTGCCAGCATCCCCGCCGGTAGCGGGAGGAGCGAGCAGTACTTC.

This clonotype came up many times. In DNA form, the CDR3 reads TGTGCCAGCAGCCCGGTGGGACAGGCATATGGCTACACCTTC. It encodes CASSPVGQAYGYTF. The rearrangement links TRBV28 to TRBJ1-2, with TRBD1 matching 8 bases. The CDR3 length is 14 residues. J was trimmed by 5 bases and V by 6 bases; bases with no gene match: 8. Looked up from germline, CDR1 is MDHEN and CDR2 is SYDVKM.

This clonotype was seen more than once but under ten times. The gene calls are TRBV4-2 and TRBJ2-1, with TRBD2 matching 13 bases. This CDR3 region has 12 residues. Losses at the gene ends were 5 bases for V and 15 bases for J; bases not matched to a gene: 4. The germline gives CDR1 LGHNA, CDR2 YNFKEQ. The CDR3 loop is CASSGLAGVLFF. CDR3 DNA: TGTGCCAGCAGCGGACTAGCGGGAGTATTGTTCTTC.

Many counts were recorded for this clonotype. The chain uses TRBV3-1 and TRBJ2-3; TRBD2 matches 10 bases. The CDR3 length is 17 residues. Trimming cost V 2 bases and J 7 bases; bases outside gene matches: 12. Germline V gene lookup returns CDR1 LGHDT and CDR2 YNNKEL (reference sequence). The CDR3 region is CASSQQREGRRRNTQYF. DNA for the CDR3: TGTGCCAGCAGCCAACAGCGGGAGGGCCGGCGTAGGAATACGCAGTATTTT.

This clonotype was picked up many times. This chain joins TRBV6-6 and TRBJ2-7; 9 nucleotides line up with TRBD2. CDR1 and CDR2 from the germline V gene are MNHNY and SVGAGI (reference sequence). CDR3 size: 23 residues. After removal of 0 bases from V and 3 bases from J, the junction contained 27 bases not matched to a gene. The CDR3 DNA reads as TGTGCCAGCAGTTACTCGATATTGGGCTTTGGCGGGAGGGCCGGGGTTCGTTTCTACGAGCAGTACTTC. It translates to CASSYSILGFGGRAGVRFYEQYF.

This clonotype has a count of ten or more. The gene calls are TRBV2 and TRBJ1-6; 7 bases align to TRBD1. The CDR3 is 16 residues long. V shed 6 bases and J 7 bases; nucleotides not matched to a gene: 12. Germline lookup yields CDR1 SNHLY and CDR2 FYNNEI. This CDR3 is CASSNLGDRWNSPLHF. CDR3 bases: TGTGCCAGCAGCAACCTCGGGGACAGATGGAATTCACCCCTCCACTTT.

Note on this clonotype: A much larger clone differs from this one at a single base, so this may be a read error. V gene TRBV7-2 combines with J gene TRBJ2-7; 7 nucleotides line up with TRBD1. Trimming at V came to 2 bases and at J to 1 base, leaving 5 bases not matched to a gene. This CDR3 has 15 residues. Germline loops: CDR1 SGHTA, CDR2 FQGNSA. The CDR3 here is CASSLLVGQSYEQYF. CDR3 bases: TGTGCCAGCAGCTTACTTGTGGGACAGTCCTACGAGCAGTACTTC.

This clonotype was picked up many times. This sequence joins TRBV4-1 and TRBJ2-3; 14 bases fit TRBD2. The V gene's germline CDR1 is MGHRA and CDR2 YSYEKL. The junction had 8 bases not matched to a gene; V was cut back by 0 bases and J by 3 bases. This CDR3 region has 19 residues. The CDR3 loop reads CASSQDLGLAGGGTDTQYF. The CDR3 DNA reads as TGCGCCAGCAGCCAAGACCTCGGACTAGCGGGAGGTGGTACAGATACGCAGTATTTT.

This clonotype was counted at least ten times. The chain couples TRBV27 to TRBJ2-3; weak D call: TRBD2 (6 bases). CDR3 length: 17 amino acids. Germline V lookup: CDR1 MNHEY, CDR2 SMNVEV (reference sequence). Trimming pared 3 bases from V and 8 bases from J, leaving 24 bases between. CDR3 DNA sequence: TGTGCCAGCAGTTTCGGGCGACTAGGGGCTAAGGGCGGTACGCAGTATTTT. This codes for CASSFGRLGAKGGTQYF.

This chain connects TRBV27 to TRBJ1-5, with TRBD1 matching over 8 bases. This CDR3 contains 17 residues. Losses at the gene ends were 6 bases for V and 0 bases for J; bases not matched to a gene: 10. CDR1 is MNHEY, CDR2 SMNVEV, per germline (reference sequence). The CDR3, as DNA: TGTGCCAGCAGGGGGGGAAGGACAGGGAATAGCAATCAGCCCCAGCATTTT. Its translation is CASRGGRTGNSNQPQHF.

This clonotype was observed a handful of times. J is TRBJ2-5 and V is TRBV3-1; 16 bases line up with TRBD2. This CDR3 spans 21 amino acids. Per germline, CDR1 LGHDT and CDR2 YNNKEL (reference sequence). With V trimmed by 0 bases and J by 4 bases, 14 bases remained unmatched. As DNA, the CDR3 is TGTGCCAGCAGCCAAGATTCATTCGGGACTAGCGGGAGGGCTGAAATAGAGACCCAGTACTTC. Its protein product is CASSQDSFGTSGRAEIETQYF.

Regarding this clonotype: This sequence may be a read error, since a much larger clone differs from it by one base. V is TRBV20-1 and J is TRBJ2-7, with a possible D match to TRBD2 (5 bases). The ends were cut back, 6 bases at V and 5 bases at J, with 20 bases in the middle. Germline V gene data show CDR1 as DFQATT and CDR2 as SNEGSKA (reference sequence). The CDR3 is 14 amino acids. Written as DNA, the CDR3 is TGCAGTGCCCTTAAGGGCGGGCTTGAGAACGAGCAGTACTTC. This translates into CSALKGGLENEQYF.

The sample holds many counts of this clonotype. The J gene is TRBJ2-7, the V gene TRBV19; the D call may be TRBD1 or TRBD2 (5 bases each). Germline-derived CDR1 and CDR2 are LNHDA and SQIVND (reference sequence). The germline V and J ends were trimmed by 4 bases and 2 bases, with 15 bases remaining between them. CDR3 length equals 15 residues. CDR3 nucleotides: TGTGCCAGTAGTAATTCGGGGCCCGACCCCTACGAGCAGTACTTC. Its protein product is CASSNSGPDPYEQYF.

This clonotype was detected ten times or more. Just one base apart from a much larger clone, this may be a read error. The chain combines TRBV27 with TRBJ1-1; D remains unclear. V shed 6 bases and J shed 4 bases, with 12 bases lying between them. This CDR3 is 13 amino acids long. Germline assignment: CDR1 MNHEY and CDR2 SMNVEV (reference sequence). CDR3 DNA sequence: TGTGCCAGCAGCATCTCGGCGGGCACTGAAGCTTTCTTT. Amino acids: CASSISAGTEAFF.